The rows below give T cell receptor beta chains drawn from one sample of a study of cytomegalovirus exposure and HLA in healthy donors. Data came from immunoSEQ multiplex PCR; TCRdb stores just in-frame clones and leaves some out. Among 140,000 or so clones, nearly 85% were seen once, and the ten largest hold roughly 3.5%. The specimen sequenced was PBMCs. All receptors derive from a male donor in good health and CMV-seronegative. Both conserved end residues are part of each CDR3. A D gene is named only where the DNA matches it firmly. Some rows mark clone size as missing; the rest say once, few, many or name a class of expanded clone.

-,-,TRBJ1-4,TRBV28,TGTGCCAGCAGTTCGCGGACACTTGGGGATGAAAAACTGTTTTTT,CASSSRTLGDEKLFF
-,TRBD1,TRBJ1-2,TRBV2,TGTGCCAGCAGGGGGACAGGCTCTAACTATGGCTACACCTTC,CASRGTGSNYGYTF
few,-,TRBJ1-1,TRBV11-1,TGTGCCAGCAGCTTATGGTTAACAGAGAAATCGAACACTGAAGCTTTCTTT,CASSLWLTEKSNTEAFF
-,-,TRBJ2-1,TRBV28,TGTGCCAGCAGTTTCTTCGGACAACCGACCTACAATGAGCAGTTCTTC,CASSFFGQPTYNEQFF
-,-,TRBJ2-1,TRBV6-1,TGTGCCAGCAGTGAAAGTCCCCTTACTTCCTACAATGAGCAGTTCTTC,CASSESPLTSYNEQFF
-,-,TRBJ1-3,TRBV9,TGTGCCAGCAGCGGGTCAATGACAGTCTCTGGAAACACCATATATTTT,CASSGSMTVSGNTIYF
once,TRBD2,TRBJ2-1,TRBV5-4,TGTGCCAGCAGCTTGGAATGGCTAGCGGGAGGGCCTTGGAGGAATGAGCAGTTCTTC,CASSLEWLAGGPWRNEQFF
once,-,TRBJ2-7,TRBV4-2,TGTGCCAGCAGCCCGAGGGTAGTAGGGTCGGCCGAGCAGTACTTC,CASSPRVVGSAEQYF
-,TRBD1,TRBJ1-2,TRBV7-9,TGTGCCAGCAGCAAAAAGACAGGGGGTGTCTATGGCTACACCTTC,CASSKKTGGVYGYTF
-,TRBD2,TRBJ2-7,TRBV27,TGTGCCAGCAGTTTGTCGGTAGCGGGGTCCTACGAGCAGTACTTC,CASSLSVAGSYEQYF
-,TRBD1,TRBJ2-3,TRBV9,TGTGCCAGCAGCGCTCACAGGGGGCACGGAGATACGCAGTATTTT,CASSAHRGHGDTQYF
-,-,TRBJ2-5,TRBV6-5,TGTGCCAGCAGCGAGCGGAGCCAAGAGACCCAGTACTTC,CASSERSQETQYF
-,-,TRBJ2-7,TRBV29-1,TGCAGCGCCCAAACGACGGTGGGGCAGGGGCTATCCGAGCAGTACTTC,CSAQTTVGQGLSEQYF
-,TRBD1,TRBJ1-5,TRBV6-1,TGTGCCAGCAGTGAGGGACAGGTCGGACAGCCCCAGCATTTT,CASSEGQVGQPQHF
-,-,TRBJ2-1,TRBV18,TGTGCCAGCTCTCCCTCAGGGGCAAGCTCCTACAATGAGCAGTTCTTC,CASSPSGASSYNEQFF
-,-,TRBJ1-1,TRBV13,TGTGCCAGCAGCTTAGGCCGGGGGGAGAACACTGAAGCTTTCTTT,CASSLGRGENTEAFF
-,TRBD2,TRBJ2-7,TRBV7-9,TGTGCCAGCAGCTTAGGCCTTGGGGGGGGTTCGTACTACGAGCAGTACTTC,CASSLGLGGGSYYEQYF
few,TRBD2,TRBJ2-7,TRBV7-2,TGTGCCAGCAGCTTAGGGGGGGGACTCTTCTACGAGCAGTACTTC,CASSLGGGLFYEQYF
-,TRBD1,TRBJ1-3,TRBV10-3,TGTGCCATCACCGACAGGGCCTCTGGAAACACCATATATTTT,CAITDRASGNTIYF
-,-,TRBJ2-7,TRBV6-1,TGTGCCAGCAGTGAAAGGGGGAGGGGGACAGGAGCATACGAGCAGTACTTC,CASSERGRGTGAYEQYF
-,TRBD1,TRBJ2-7,TRBV19,TGTGCCAGTAGTACGACGGGACAGCCAACCTACGAGCAGTACTTC,CASSTTGQPTYEQYF
-,-,TRBJ2-5,TRBV21-1,TGTGCCAGCAGCAAAGGGCGGAAAGCGGGGGAAGAGACCCAGTACTTC,CASSKGRKAGEETQYF
-,-,TRBJ1-2,TRBV28,TGTGCCAGCAGTTTATTTATAAACGAGGACTATGGCTACACCTTC,CASSLFINEDYGYTF
-,TRBD1,TRBJ2-5,TRBV18,TGTGCCAGCTCACCAGGGACAGGGGGCGGAGAGACCCAGTACTTC,CASSPGTGGGETQYF
once,TRBD2,TRBJ2-3,TRBV7-8,TGTGCCAGCAGCTTAGCGCAGGGTAGCGGGGGGGCATTTACGCAGTATTTT,CASSLAQGSGGAFTQYF
once,-,TRBJ1-2,TRBV5-1,TGCGCCAGCAGCTTGGGCGGGAGCTATGGCTACACCTTC,CASSLGGSYGYTF
-,-,TRBJ1-2,TRBV18,TGTGCCAGCTCACCACCGCCCCCCGGGAGTGGCTACACCTTC,CASSPPPPGSGYTF
once,TRBD1,TRBJ1-4,TRBV13,TGTGCCAGCAGCTTAAAGCGACAGGGCCCTAATGAAAAACTGTTTTTT,CASSLKRQGPNEKLFF
-,-,TRBJ1-6,TRBV9,TGTGCCAGCAGCACCCAGGGAGGGACACCCCTCCACTTT,CASSTQGGTPLHF
-,TRBD1,TRBJ1-2,TRBV19,TGTGCCAGTAGTATAGGTGGGCAGGGGGCCTATGGCTACACCTTC,CASSIGGQGAYGYTF
-,TRBD1,TRBJ1-4,TRBV15,TGTGCCACCAGCCCCGGGACAGGGGCTGAAAAGGGAAAACTGTTTTTT,CATSPGTGAEKGKLFF
-,-,TRBJ1-2,TRBV28,TGTGCCAGCATTGGCAGGGCGACCTGGAATGGCTACACCTTC,CASIGRATWNGYTF
-,TRBD1,TRBJ2-1,TRBV5-1,TGCGCCAGCAGCAATCAGGGGGCTGATGAGCAGTTCTTC,CASSNQGADEQFF
few,-,TRBJ2-1,TRBV5-1,TGCGCCAGCAGCTTGGATGGCGGGCCCTACAATGAGCAGTTCTTC,CASSLDGGPYNEQFF
few,-,TRBJ2-3,TRBV5-4,TGTGCCAGCAGCTCCGACAGTTCTCCCACAGATACGCAGTATTTT,CASSSDSSPTDTQYF
-,TRBD1,TRBJ1-2,TRBV14,TGTGCCAGCAGCCAGGACCTACAACCGTGGACAGGGCCCTACTATGGCTACACCTTC,CASSQDLQPWTGPYYGYTF
few,-,TRBJ1-1,TRBV15,TGTGCCACCAGCAACAGCGCCCTCCGGGGAACTTTCTTT,CATSNSALRGTFF
-,-,TRBJ1-4,TRBV2,TGTGCCAGCAGTGGGGTCAGGGGTAATGAAAAACTGTTTTTT,CASSGVRGNEKLFF
once,-,TRBJ1-2,TRBV10-3,TGTGCCATCAGTGCAGGGAGGGGCTATGGCTACACCTTC,CAISAGRGYGYTF
-,TRBD2,TRBJ2-3,TRBV7-6,TGTGCCAGCAGCCCACGACTAGCGGGAACGGCAGATACGCAGTATTTT,CASSPRLAGTADTQYF
-,-,TRBJ1-1,TRBV7-8,TGTGCCAGCAGCTTAGTGGTTGCAGGGGCGGGCGCTGAAGCTTTCTTT,CASSLVVAGAGAEAFF
-,-,TRBJ2-5,TRBV4-1,TGCGCCAGCAGCCATGACAGCCTATTTTTTGCCGAGACCCAGTACTTC,CASSHDSLFFAETQYF